The source of this T cell receptor (beta chain) is a study of neurological immune-mediated disorders. General study points: The greatest degree of TCR clonal expansion was observed in HTLV-1-associated myelopathy, with the lowest in multiple sclerosis, below that of healthy controls.

Of note for this clonotype: Its matching antigen is unknown.

Looked up from germline, CDR1 is DFQATT and CDR2 is SNEGSKA (reference sequence). The ends were cut back, 3 bases at V and 5 bases at J, with 13 bases in the middle. CDR3 size: 13 residues. 5'RACE employing 10-nucleotide random UMIs yielded the cDNA. Over 170 million TCR-beta sequences (from 15-18 subjects) were yielded by each sequencing run. TCRdb ran MiXCR on the 5' RACE reads and lists one entry per CDR3 protein. This table holds 25,000 to 35,000 distinct CDR3 sequences, about 16% found once. It was from 2 million PBMCs stored at -80 C that the unsorted libraries were obtained. This clonotype originated in a man aged 65-85 years in good health. Sequenced material: PBMCs. The chain is built from TRBV20-1 and TRBJ2-5, with D perhaps TRBD2 (6 bases). CDR3: CSASAGTEETQYF. The CDR3 DNA reads as TGCAGTGCTAGCGCGGGGACCGAGGAGACCCAGTACTTC.